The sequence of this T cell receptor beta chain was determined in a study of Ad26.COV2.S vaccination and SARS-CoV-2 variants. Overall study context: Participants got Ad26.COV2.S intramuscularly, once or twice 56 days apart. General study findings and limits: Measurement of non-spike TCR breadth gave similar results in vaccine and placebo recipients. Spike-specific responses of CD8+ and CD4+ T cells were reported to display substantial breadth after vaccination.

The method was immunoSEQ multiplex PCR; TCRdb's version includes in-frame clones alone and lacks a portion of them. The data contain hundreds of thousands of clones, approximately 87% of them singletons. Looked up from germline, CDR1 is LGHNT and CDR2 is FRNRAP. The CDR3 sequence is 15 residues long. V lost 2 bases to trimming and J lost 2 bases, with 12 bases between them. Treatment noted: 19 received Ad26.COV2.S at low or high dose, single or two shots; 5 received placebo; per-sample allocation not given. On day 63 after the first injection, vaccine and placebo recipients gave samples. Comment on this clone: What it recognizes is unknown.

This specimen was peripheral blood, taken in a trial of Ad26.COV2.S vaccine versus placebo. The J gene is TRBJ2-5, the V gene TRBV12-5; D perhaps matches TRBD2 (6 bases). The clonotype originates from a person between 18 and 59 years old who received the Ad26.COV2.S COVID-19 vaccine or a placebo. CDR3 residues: CASGLMGLYQETQYF. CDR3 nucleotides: TGTGCTAGTGGTTTGATGGGACTTTATCAAGAGACCCAGTACTTC.